Listed below are T cell receptor beta chains from one sample, sequenced in a study of blood T cells in healthy people across ages. TCRdb reanalysed the 5' RACE reads using MiXCR and keeps one entry per CDR3 protein. This sample yields roughly 1,700,000 distinct CDR3 sequences, of which about 28% are seen a single time; 7.7% belongs to the top ten. The specimen sequenced was blood. The source is a woman aged 25 to 39 in good health. The CDR3 runs from the conserved cysteine through the conserved F or W. D genes are given only for firm matches. Clone size is stated in some rows and not others, as once, few, many or a class when expanded.

d_call j_call clone_size v_call cdr3_aa cdr3_nt
. TRBJ2-7 . TRBV5-1 CASRLAQVYNEQYF TGCGCCAGCAGATTGGCACAGGTATACAATGAGCAGTACTTC
. TRBJ2-7 few TRBV4-2 CASSQGVSSFYEQYF TGTGCCAGCAGCCAAGGCGTCAGTTCCTTCTACGAGCAGTACTTC
TRBD2 TRBJ2-1 many TRBV20-1 CSASWSAGGAGYQFF TGCAGTGCTAGTTGGTCAGCGGGGGGGGCCGGATATCAGTTCTTC
. TRBJ2-3 many TRBV5-5 CASSGYTTDTQYF TGTGCCAGCAGCGGCTACACCACAGATACGCAGTATTTT
. TRBJ2-5 many TRBV20-1 CSADGTVEETQYF TGCAGTGCAGACGGGACGGTGGAAGAGACCCAGTACTTC
TRBD2 TRBJ2-5 many TRBV5-1 CASSLARLAGEETQYF TGCGCCAGCAGCTTGGCTCGGCTAGCGGGAGAAGAGACCCAGTACTTC
TRBD2 TRBJ2-1 . TRBV5-1 CASSSLSGGSYNEQFF TGCGCCAGCAGCTCCCTGAGCGGGGGTTCCTACAATGAGCAGTTCTTC
. TRBJ2-6 few TRBV18 CASSPRGVAGANVLTF TGTGCCAGCTCACCACGGGGAGTAGCGGGGGCCAACGTCCTGACTTTC
TRBD1 TRBJ1-1 . TRBV3-1 CASSQSPGQSAFF TGTGCCAGCAGCCAGTCCCCGGGACAGTCTGCTTTCTTT
TRBD2 TRBJ2-5 . TRBV5-1 CASSPPTSGARGTPYF TGCGCCAGCAGCCCCCCTACTAGCGGGGCCCGGGGGACCCCGTACTTC
. TRBJ2-5 . TRBV20-1 CSARDFLDSGRQETQYF TGCAGTGCTAGAGATTTTTTGGACTCGGGACGCCAAGAGACCCAGTACTTC
TRBD2 TRBJ2-3 . TRBV2 CASSQRGAPQETQYF TGTGCCAGCAGTCAGCGGGGGGCTCCCCAAGAGACCCAGTATTTT
. TRBJ2-6 many TRBV5-1 CASSAPDSGANVLTF TGCGCCAGCAGCGCCCCAGACTCTGGGGCCAACGTCCTGACTTTC
. TRBJ1-2 many TRBV7-2 CASSKDTLDYTF TGTGCCAGCAGCAAAGACACTTTGGACTACACCTTC
TRBD1 TRBJ1-6 many TRBV6-6 CASGSDRRDSPLHF TGTGCCAGCGGGTCGGACAGGAGGGATTCACCCCTCCACTTT
. TRBJ2-1 many TRBV6-1 CASSEGVGAYNEQFF TGTGCCAGCAGTGAGGGGGTAGGGGCCTACAATGAGCAGTTCTTC
. TRBJ2-1 few TRBV15 CATSSVTSSYNEQFF TGTGCCACCAGCAGTGTGACTAGCTCCTACAATGAGCAGTTCTTC
. TRBJ2-7 . TRBV7-9 CASSLGRFAGRDEQYF TGTGCCAGCAGCTTAGGGAGGTTTGCGGGGCGCGACGAGCAGTACTTC
TRBD1 TRBJ2-1 few TRBV3-1 CASSQDRGQYNEQLF TGTGCCAGCAGCCAAGACAGGGGGCAGTACAATGAGCAGTTATTC
. TRBJ1-2 few TRBV7-2 CASSLVGHGYTF TGTGCCAGCAGCTTAGTTGGTCATGGCTACACCTTC
. TRBJ2-1 many TRBV15 CATSSPRATTYNEQFF TGTGCCACCAGCAGTCCTCGGGCGACTACCTACAATGAGCAGTTCTTC
. TRBJ1-4 . TRBV14 CASSQPGPAEKLFF TGTGCCAGCAGCCAACCGGGACCAGCTGAAAAACTGTTTTTT
. TRBJ2-5 few TRBV14 CASSRSTTFYQETQYF TGTGCAAGCAGCCGTAGTACGACCTTCTACCAAGAGACCCAGTACTTC
. TRBJ2-5 few TRBV6-2/TRBV6-3 CASIPTGRRRGQETQYF TGTGCCAGCATTCCCACGGGGCGTCGGCGAGGCCAAGAGACCCAGTACTTC
TRBD1 TRBJ1-2 . TRBV12-3/TRBV12-4 CASAHEDRANYGYTF TGTGCCAGCGCCCATGAGGACAGGGCTAACTATGGCTACACCTTC
. TRBJ2-1 . TRBV7-9 CASSLWGDGQFF TGTGCCAGCAGCTTATGGGGGGATGGGCAGTTCTTC
TRBD2 TRBJ2-1 many TRBV9 CASSGRSSGGGEQFF TGTGCCAGCAGCGGAAGATCTAGCGGGGGGGGTGAGCAGTTCTTC
. TRBJ2-3 . TRBV2 CASTFSREALTDTQYF TGTGCCAGCACTTTCTCGAGAGAGGCGCTCACAGATACGCAGTATTTT
TRBD2 TRBJ2-1 few TRBV10-2 CASSASGYEQFF TGCGCCAGCAGTGCTAGCGGTTATGAGCAGTTCTTC
. TRBJ2-5 many TRBV6-6 CASSQTGTPQTQYF TGTGCCAGCAGTCAGACCGGGACCCCCCAGACCCAGTACTTC
. TRBJ1-1 . TRBV20-1 CSARGGVGAFF TGCAGTGCTAGAGGCGGGGTGGGGGCTTTCTTT
. TRBJ2-7 . TRBV10-3 CAISELGDSGYEQYF TGTGCCATCAGTGAGTTGGGGGATAGCGGCTACGAGCAGTACTTC
. TRBJ2-1 . TRBV5-4 CASSPDSPSYNEQFF TGTGCCAGCAGCCCTGACAGCCCTTCCTACAATGAGCAGTTCTTC
TRBD1 TRBJ1-2 few TRBV3-1 CASSQFRTGGANYGYTF TGTGCCAGCAGCCAATTCAGGACAGGGGGCGCGAACTATGGCTACACCTTC
TRBD2 TRBJ2-1 . TRBV4-1 CASSHPTRTRDFTQGAYNEQFF TGCGCCAGCAGCCATCCCACTCGGACTAGGGACTTTACTCAAGGGGCCTACAATGAGCAGTTCTTC
. TRBJ2-1 many TRBV29-1 CSVDGGFYNEQFF TGCAGCGTTGATGGGGGGTTCTACAATGAGCAGTTCTTC